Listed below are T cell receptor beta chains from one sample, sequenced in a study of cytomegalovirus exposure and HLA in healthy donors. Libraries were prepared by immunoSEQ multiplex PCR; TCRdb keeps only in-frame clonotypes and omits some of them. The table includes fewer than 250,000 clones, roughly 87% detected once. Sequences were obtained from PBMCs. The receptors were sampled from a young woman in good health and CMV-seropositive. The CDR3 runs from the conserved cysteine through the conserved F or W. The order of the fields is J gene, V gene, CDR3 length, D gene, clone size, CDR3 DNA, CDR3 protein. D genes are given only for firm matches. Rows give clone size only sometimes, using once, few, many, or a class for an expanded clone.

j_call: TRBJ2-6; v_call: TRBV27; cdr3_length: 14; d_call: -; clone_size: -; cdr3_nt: TGTGCCAGCAGCTCTTTTTCTGGGGCCAACGTCCTGACTTTC; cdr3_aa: CASSSFSGANVLTF
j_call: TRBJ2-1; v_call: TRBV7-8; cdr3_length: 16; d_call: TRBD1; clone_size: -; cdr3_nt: TGTGCCAGCAGCTCCGGGACAGGAGACCCCTACAATGAGCAGTTCTTC; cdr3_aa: CASSSGTGDPYNEQFF
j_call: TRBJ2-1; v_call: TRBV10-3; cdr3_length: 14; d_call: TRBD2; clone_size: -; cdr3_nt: TGTGCCGGGGGAGCGGGAGTAGGGTACAATGAGCAGTTCTTC; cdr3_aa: CAGGAGVGYNEQFF
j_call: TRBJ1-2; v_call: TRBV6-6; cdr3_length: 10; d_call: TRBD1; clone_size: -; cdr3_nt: TGTGCCAGCGGGACAGGGTTGGGAACCTTC; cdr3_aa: CASGTGLGTF
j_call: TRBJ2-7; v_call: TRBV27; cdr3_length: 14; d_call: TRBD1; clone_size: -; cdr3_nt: TGTGCCAGCAGTTTATGGGGACAGACCTACGAGCAGTACTTC; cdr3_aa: CASSLWGQTYEQYF
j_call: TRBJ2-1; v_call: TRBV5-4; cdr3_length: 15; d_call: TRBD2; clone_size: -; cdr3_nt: TGTGCCAGCAGCTTCGCCCAGCGGGAGGACAATGAGCAGTTCTTC; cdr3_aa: CASSFAQREDNEQFF
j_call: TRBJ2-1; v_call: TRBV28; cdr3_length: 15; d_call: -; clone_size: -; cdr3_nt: TGTGCCAGCAGTTTCATGACAAGTCACTACAATGAGCAGTTCTTC; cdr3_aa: CASSFMTSHYNEQFF
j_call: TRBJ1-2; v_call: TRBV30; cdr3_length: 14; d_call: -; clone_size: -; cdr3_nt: TGTGCCTGGTCCGGTGGGGGGGTGTCACAAGGCTACACCTTC; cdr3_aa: CAWSGGGVSQGYTF
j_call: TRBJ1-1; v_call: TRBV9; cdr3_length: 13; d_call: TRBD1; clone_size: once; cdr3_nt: TGTGCCAGCAGCGTAGGGGACAGCGGCGGAGCTTTCTTT; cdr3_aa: CASSVGDSGGAFF
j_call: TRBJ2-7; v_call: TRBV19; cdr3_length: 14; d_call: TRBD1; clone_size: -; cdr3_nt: TGTGCCAGTAGTAGACAGGGGGGCCCCTACGAGCAGTACTTC; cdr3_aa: CASSRQGGPYEQYF
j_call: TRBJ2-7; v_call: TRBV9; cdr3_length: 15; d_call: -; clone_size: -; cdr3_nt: TGTGCCAGCAGCGTAGAGGGGACGCGGGGTAACGAGCAGTACTTC; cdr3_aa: CASSVEGTRGNEQYF
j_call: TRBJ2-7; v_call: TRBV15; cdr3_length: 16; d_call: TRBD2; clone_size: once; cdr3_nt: TGTGCCACCAGCAGAGATCATAGCGGGAGAGGGGGCGAGCAGTACTTC; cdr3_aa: CATSRDHSGRGGEQYF
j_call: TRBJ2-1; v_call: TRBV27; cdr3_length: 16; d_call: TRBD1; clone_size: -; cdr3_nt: TGTGCCAGCATCTTCCGGGACAGGGTAAACTACAATGAGCAGTTCTTC; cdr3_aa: CASIFRDRVNYNEQFF
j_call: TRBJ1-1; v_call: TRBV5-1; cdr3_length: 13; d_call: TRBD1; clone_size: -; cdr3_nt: TGCGCCAGCAGGGGACAGGGCAACACTGAAGCTTTCTTT; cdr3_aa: CASRGQGNTEAFF
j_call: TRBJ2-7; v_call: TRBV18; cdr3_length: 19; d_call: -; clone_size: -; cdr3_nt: TGTGCCAGCTCACCACCAAGCCGCAGGGCGGAACTTTTCCAATACGAGCAGTACTTC; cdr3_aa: CASSPPSRRAELFQYEQYF
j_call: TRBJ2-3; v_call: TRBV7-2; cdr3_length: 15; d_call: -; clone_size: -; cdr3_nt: TGTGCCAGCAGGTTGGGAAGGGGGACCACAGATACGCAGTATTTT; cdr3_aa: CASRLGRGTTDTQYF
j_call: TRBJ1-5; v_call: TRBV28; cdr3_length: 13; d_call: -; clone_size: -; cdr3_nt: TGTGCCAGCAGTTTACGGGGGAATTTGCCCCAGCATTTT; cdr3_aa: CASSLRGNLPQHF
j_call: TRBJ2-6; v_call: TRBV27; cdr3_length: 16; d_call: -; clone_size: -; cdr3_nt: TGTGCCAGCAGTTTATCATGGGGGCTCGGGGCCAACGTCCTGACTTTC; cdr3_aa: CASSLSWGLGANVLTF
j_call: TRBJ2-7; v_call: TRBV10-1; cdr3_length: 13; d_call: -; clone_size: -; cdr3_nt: TGCGCCAGCAGTGAGACTTCTTACTACGAGCAGTACTTC; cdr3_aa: CASSETSYYEQYF
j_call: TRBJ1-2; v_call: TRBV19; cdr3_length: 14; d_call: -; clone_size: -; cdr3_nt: TGTGCCAGTAGTATAGGGTATACAGCTTATGGCTACACCTTC; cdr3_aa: CASSIGYTAYGYTF
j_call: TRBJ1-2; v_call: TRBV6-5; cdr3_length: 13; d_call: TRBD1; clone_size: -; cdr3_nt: TGTGCCAGCAGTGTGGGGACAGACACTCTCTACACCTTC; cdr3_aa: CASSVGTDTLYTF
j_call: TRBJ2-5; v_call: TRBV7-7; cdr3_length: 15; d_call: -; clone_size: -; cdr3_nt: TGTGCTAGCAGTCCCCAAAGCGGGCCACAAGAGACCCAGTACTTC; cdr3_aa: CASSPQSGPQETQYF
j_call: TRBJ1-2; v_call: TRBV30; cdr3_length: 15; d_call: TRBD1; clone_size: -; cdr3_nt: TGTGCCTGGACCTCCCGGGACAGGGGGAACTATGGCTACACCTTC; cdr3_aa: CAWTSRDRGNYGYTF
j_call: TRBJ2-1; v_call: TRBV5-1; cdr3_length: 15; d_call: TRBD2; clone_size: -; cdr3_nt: TGCGCCAGCAGCTTGGCAGGGACTATGATTAGGGAGCAGTTCTTC; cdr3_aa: CASSLAGTMIREQFF
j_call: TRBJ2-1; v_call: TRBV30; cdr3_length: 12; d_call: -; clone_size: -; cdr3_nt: TGTGCCTGCGGACTACCCGGTGGTGAGCAGTTCTTC; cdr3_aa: CACGLPGGEQFF
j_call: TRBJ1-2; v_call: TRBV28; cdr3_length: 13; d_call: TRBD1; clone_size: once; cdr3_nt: TGTGCCAGCAAAGACAGGGCTAACTATGGCTACACCTTC; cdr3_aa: CASKDRANYGYTF
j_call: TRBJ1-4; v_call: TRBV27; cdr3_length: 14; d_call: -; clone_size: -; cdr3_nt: TGTGCCAGCAGTTCAGGGGCAACTAATGAAAAACTGTTTTTT; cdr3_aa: CASSSGATNEKLFF
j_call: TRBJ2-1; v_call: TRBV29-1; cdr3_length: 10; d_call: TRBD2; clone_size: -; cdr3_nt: TGCAGCGTTGGAGCGGGAGATCCGTTCTTC; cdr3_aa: CSVGAGDPFF
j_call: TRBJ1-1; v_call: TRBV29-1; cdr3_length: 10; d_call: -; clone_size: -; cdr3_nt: TGCAGCGCTCTTAACACTGAAGCTTTCTTT; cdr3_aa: CSALNTEAFF
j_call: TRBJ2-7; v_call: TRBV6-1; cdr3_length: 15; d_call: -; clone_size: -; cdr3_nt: TGTGCCAGCAGTGAAGCCGGAGCCCGACTCTACGAGCAGTACTTC; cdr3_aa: CASSEAGARLYEQYF
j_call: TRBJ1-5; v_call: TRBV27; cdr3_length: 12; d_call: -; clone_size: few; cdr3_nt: TGTGCCAGCAGTCATGGCAATCAGCCCCAGCATTTT; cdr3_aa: CASSHGNQPQHF
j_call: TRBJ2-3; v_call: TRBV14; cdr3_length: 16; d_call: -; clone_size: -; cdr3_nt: TGTGCCAGCAGCCAAGATGTCGGACTCCCATGGGGTACGCAGTATTTT; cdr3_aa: CASSQDVGLPWGTQYF
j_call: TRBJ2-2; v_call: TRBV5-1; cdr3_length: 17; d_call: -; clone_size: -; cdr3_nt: TGCGCCAGCAGCTTGGCTCCAATAGGGGGGAACACCGGGGAGCTGTTTTTT; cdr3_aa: CASSLAPIGGNTGELFF
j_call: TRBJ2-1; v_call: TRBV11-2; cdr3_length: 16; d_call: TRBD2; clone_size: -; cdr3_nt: TGTGCCAGCAGCTCTCCACTAGCGGGAGGTAGGAATGAGCAGTTCTTC; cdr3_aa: CASSSPLAGGRNEQFF
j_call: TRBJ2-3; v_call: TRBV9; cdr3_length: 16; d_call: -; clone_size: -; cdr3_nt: TGTGCCAGCAGCGACCCCCCGGGGATCGTGGGGGATACGCAGTATTTT; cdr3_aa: CASSDPPGIVGDTQYF
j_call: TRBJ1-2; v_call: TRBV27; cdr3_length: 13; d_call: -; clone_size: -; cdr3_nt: TGTGCCAGCAGTCCCAACCGAGCCGGGGGCTACACCTTC; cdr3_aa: CASSPNRAGGYTF